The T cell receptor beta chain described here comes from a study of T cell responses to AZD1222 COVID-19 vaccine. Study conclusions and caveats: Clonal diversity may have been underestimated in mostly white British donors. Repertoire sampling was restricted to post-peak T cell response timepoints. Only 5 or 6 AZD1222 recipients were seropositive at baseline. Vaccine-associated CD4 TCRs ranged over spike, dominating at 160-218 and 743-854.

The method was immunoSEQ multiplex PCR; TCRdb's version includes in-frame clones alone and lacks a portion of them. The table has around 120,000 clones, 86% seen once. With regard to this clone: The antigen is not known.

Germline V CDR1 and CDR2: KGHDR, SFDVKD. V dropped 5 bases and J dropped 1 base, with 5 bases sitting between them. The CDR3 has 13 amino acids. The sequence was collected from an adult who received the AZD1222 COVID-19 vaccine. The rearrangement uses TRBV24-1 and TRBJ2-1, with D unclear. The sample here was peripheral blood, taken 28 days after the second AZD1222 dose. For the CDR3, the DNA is TGTGCCACCAGTGGAGGTTCCTACAATGAGCAGTTCTTC. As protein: CATSGGSYNEQFF.